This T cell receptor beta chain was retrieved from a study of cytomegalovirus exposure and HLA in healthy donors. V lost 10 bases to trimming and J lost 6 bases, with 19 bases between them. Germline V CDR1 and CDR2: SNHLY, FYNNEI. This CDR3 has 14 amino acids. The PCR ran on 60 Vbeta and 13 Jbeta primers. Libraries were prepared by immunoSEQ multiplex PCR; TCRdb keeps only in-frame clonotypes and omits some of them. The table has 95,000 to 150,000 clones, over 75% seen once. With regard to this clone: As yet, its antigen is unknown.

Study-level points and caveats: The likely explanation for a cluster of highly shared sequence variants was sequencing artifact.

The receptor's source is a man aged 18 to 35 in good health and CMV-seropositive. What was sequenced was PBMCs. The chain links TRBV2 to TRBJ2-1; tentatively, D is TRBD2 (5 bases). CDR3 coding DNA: TGTGCCATTACTAGGACCCCTGCAGCCAATGAGCAGTTCTTC. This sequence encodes CAITRTPAANEQFF.